These 14 T cell receptor beta chains share one sample of origin, sequenced in a study of blood T cell repertoires in COVID-19. Clones were sequenced by immunoSEQ multiplex PCR, and TCRdb holds only the in-frame ones, with some missing. Of about 76,000 clones in the sample, 90% were seen once. The sample consisted of peripheral blood. The receptors were sampled from a man aged 50-59 years with acute or convalescent COVID-19.

The rearrangement joins TRBV7-8 to TRBJ2-1, with D unclear. The V end lost 5 bases, the J end lost 0 bases, and 11 bases lay between the germline ends. The CDR3 sequence is 15 residues long. CDR1 SGHVS and CDR2 FQNEAQ come from the germline V gene. The CDR3 reads CASSARLSSYNEQFF. The DNA for the CDR3 is TGTGCCAGCAGCGCACGTCTGAGCTCCTACAATGAGCAGTTCTTC.

This CDR3 reads CASSYAGGQNEQFF. CDR3 nucleotide sequence: TGTGCCAGCAGTTACGCGGGAGGGCAAAATGAGCAGTTCTTC. The chain couples TRBV6-6 to TRBJ2-1; 9 bases line up with TRBD2. Unmatched junction bases numbered 3, after V lost 2 bases and J lost 7 bases. Germline V gene sequence: CDR1 MNHNY, CDR2 SVGAGI (reference sequence). The length of the CDR3 is 14 residues.

The chain recombines TRBV18 with TRBJ1-6, with 7 bases fitting TRBD1. CDR3 length equals 15 residues. V lost 3 bases to trimming and J lost 9 bases; unmatched junction nucleotides: 8. CDR1 is KGHSH, CDR2 LQKENI, per germline. This CDR3 is CASSPRQGGGSPLHF. The CDR3 nucleotides are TGTGCCAGCTCACCGAGACAGGGCGGTGGTTCACCCCTCCACTTT. Full variable domain (missing parts from reference TRBV18 and TRBJ1-6): NAGVMQNPRHLVRRRGQEARLRCSPMKGHSHVYWYRQLPEEGLKFMVYLQKENIIDESGMPKERFSAEFPKEGPSILRIQQVVRGDSAAYFCASSPRQGGGSPLHFGNGTRLTVT.

The chain carries TRBV30 and TRBJ1-5; no clear D. Germline values: CDR1 GTSNPN, CDR2 SVGIG (reference sequence). The CDR3 runs to 12 residues. Deletions cut 2 bases from V and 6 bases from J, with 8 bases between. The CDR3 region is CAWSSGGQPQHF. CDR3 nucleotides: TGTGCCTGGAGTTCCGGCGGTCAGCCCCAGCATTTT.

This clone was counted a few times. V gene TRBV28 combines with J gene TRBJ1-4; D might be TRBD1 (6 bases). V was clipped by 2 bases and J by 4 bases, with 8 bases between them. CDR3 length: 14 residues. Germline V gene lookup returns CDR1 MDHEN and CDR2 SYDVKM. CDR3 DNA: TGTGCCAGCAGTTTAGGGGGCGGTAATGAAAAACTGTTTTTT. As protein: CASSLGGGNEKLFF.

The J gene is TRBJ1-1, the V gene TRBV12-3 or TRBV12-4, with D uncertain. The CDR3 sequence is 12 residues long. The V end was cut by 5 bases, the J end by 5 bases, with 9 bases between. The CDR3 reads CASSLTRTEAFF. The CDR3 region has the DNA TGTGCCAGCAGTCTCACTCGGACTGAAGCTTTCTTT.

V usage is TRBV7-9 and J usage is TRBJ2-3, with 8 bases lining up with TRBD1. The germline CDR1 and CDR2 sequences are SEHNR and FQNEAQ (reference sequence). Trimming removed 3 bases from V and 5 bases from J; junction bases left unmatched: 7. CDR3 size: 15 residues. CDR3 residues: CASSFPGGLGDTQYF. CDR3 DNA: TGTGCCAGCAGCTTCCCAGGGGGCTTGGGAGATACGCAGTATTTT.

With respect to this clone: Germline is not matched at one junction end, which may reflect a read error. The gene calls are TRBV5-1 and TRBJ1-2; D is ambiguous. Germline V gene lookup returns CDR1 SGHRS and CDR2 YFSETQ. The CDR3 has 13 amino acids. In DNA, the CDR3 is TGCGCCAGCAGCTTGGCTGGCGGAAATGGGTACACCTTC. Encoded protein: CASSLAGGNGYTF.

The V and J genes are TRBV2 and TRBJ1-5; D gene uncertain. CDR3 length equals 15 residues. Trimming shortened V by 4 bases and J by 2 bases, and 12 bases separated the two germline ends. The germline gives CDR1 SNHLY, CDR2 FYNNEI. The CDR3 DNA is TGTGCCAGCAGTGCCGAGGGCCTCGGCAATCAGCCCCAGCATTTT. It encodes CASSAEGLGNQPQHF.

This chain joins TRBV7-9 and TRBJ2-2; 8 bases are shared with TRBD2. From germline, CDR1 is SEHNR and CDR2 FQNEAQ (reference sequence). CDR3 length: 14 amino acids. V was pared by 9 bases and J by 6 bases, with 9 bases of the junction left unmatched. The CDR3 reads CARSSGIGAGELFF. CDR3 nucleotides: TGTGCCAGGAGTAGCGGGATTGGTGCCGGGGAGCTGTTTTTT.

The rearrangement links TRBV12-3 or TRBV12-4 to TRBJ2-7, with 11 bases that match TRBD1. The CDR3 runs 12 residues. Unmatched junction bases numbered 4, after V lost 6 bases and J lost 9 bases. CDR3 residues: CASSLGQGAQYV. The CDR3 DNA follows: TGTGCCAGCAGCCTCGGACAGGGGGCGCAGTACGTC.

The V gene is TRBV10-3, the J gene TRBJ1-2; no reliable D call. Germline CDR1 and CDR2: ENHRY and SYGVKD. The CDR3 sequence is 13 residues long. The germline V and J ends were trimmed by 5 bases and 2 bases, with 9 bases remaining between them. This chain's CDR3 is CAISQTGNYGYTF. CDR3 DNA: TGTGCCATCAGTCAGACGGGAAACTATGGCTACACCTTC.

J is TRBJ1-2 and V is TRBV9, with D maybe TRBD1 (5 bases). Germline CDR1 and CDR2: SGDLS and YYNGEE. V dropped 0 bases and J dropped 5 bases, with 8 bases sitting between them. The CDR3 consists of 13 residues. Here the CDR3 DNA reads TGTGCCAGCAGCGTAGGCGGGGCGTATGGCTACACCTTC. Translation gives CASSVGGAYGYTF. Supplemented by reference TRBV9 and TRBJ1-2, the full variable domain reads DSGVTQTPKHLITATGQRVTLRCSPRSGDLSVYWYQQSLDQGLQFLIQYYNGEERAKGNILERFSAQQFPDLHSELNLSSLELGDSALYFCASSVGGAYGYTFGSGTRLTVV.

The sample holds one count of this clone. The gene calls are TRBV19 and TRBJ1-6; the match to TRBD1 covers 8 bases. The CDR3 runs to 14 residues. The J segment lost 10 bases and the V segment lost 6 bases, leaving 8 bases of the junction unmatched. Germline V gene lookup returns CDR1 LNHDA and CDR2 SQIVND (reference sequence). CDR3 nucleotides: TGTGCCAGTAGAGGTACAGGGGGAGGCTCACCCCTCCACTTT. Its translation: CASRGTGGGSPLHF.